The 8 T cell receptor beta chains in this list originate from one sample, sequenced in a study of blood T cell repertoires in COVID-19. Method: immunoSEQ multiplex PCR; TCRdb's copy keeps in-frame clones and lacks some. This repertoire shows 350,000 to 500,000 clones, 70% to 90% found once; its top ten account for about 1.5%. The sample was PBMCs or T cells enriched from blood (not recorded which). All receptors derive from a woman aged 18-35 years who had been exposed to COVID-19.

The V gene is TRBV11-3, the J gene TRBJ1-1; 7 positions match TRBD1. The V gene's germline CDR1 is SGHNT and CDR2 YENEEA. With V trimmed by 1 base and J by 4 bases, 0 bases remained unmatched. The CDR3 sequence is 13 residues long. This chain's CDR3 is CASSLGTGTEAFF. CDR3 sequence (DNA): TGTGCCAGCAGCTTAGGGACAGGCACTGAAGCTTTCTTT. The complete variable domain, with remaining parts taken from reference TRBV11-3 and TRBJ1-1, reads EAGVVQSPRYKIIEKKQPVAFWCNPISGHNTLYWYLQNLGQGPELLIRYENEEAVDDSQLPKDRFSAERLKGVDSTLKIQPAELGDSAVYLCASSLGTGTEAFFGQGTRLTVV.

This CDR3 is CASSLLKGRTEAFF. DNA of the CDR3: TGTGCCAGCAGTCTCCTAAAGGGGAGGACTGAAGCTTTCTTT. The chain is built from TRBV6-2 or TRBV6-3 and TRBJ1-1, with D perhaps TRBD1 (5 bases). The CDR3 runs 14 residues. Trimming stripped 5 bases from V and 5 bases from J, with 15 bases between. Looked up from germline, CDR1 is MNHEY and CDR2 is SVGEGT.

DNA of the CDR3: TGTGCCAGCCAAACCCCAGCGGAATTGTTTTACGAGCAGTACTTC. Amino acid sequence: CASQTPAELFYEQYF. The V gene is TRBV28, the J gene TRBJ2-7; D is possibly TRBD2 (5 bases). The V and J ends lost 8 bases and 4 bases respectively, with 21 bases between them. This CDR3 is built from 15 residues. Germline V gene data show CDR1 as MDHEN and CDR2 as SYDVKM. Full variable domain (outside the CDR3, taken from reference TRBV28 and TRBJ2-7): DVKVTQSSRYLVKRTGEKVFLECVQDMDHENMFWYRQDPGLGLRLIYFSYDVKMKEKGDIPEGYSVSREKKERFSLILESASTNQTSMYLCASQTPAELFYEQYFGPGTRLTVT.

In its sample, this clone was seen once. The V gene is TRBV11-2, the J gene TRBJ2-7, with 7 bases identical to TRBD2. The germline gives CDR1 SGHAT, CDR2 FQNNGV. V lost 6 bases to trimming and J lost 0 bases; unmatched junction nucleotides: 8. The CDR3 has 15 residues. The CDR3 reads CASRKPGGSSYEQYF. The CDR3 bases are TGTGCCAGCAGGAAACCGGGAGGCAGCTCCTACGAGCAGTACTTC. Full variable domain (rest looked up from reference TRBV11-2 and TRBJ2-7): EAGVAQSPRYKIIEKRQSVAFWCNPISGHATLYWYQQILGQGPKLLIQFQNNGVVDDSQLPKDRFSAERLKGVDSTLKIQPAKLEDSAVYLCASRKPGGSSYEQYFGPGTRLTVT.

The chain carries TRBV7-3 and TRBJ2-5; D ambiguous. Looked up from germline, CDR1 is SGHTA and CDR2 is FQGTGA. Trimming stripped 2 bases from V and 5 bases from J, with 9 bases between. The CDR3 runs to 13 residues. The DNA for the CDR3 is TGTGCCAGCAGCTTAGGCCCCTCGGAGACCCAGTACTTC. Amino acids: CASSLGPSETQYF.

The rearrangement links TRBV9 to TRBJ2-5; D is uncertain. CDR1 is SGDLS, CDR2 YYNGEE, per germline. The CDR3 length is 14 residues. V lost 0 bases to trimming and J lost 0 bases, with 6 bases between them. The CDR3 coding sequence is TGTGCCAGCAGCGTAGAAGCGTACCAAGAGACCCAGTACTTC. Translating it yields CASSVEAYQETQYF.

The gene calls are TRBV19 and TRBJ2-7; perhaps TRBD1 as D (6 bases). Trimming removed 2 bases at V and 6 bases at J, with 17 bases between. Germline lookup yields CDR1 LNHDA and CDR2 SQIVND (reference sequence). This CDR3 is built from 15 residues. CDR3: CASSIRVGDRFEQYF. DNA for the CDR3: TGTGCCAGTAGTATAAGGGTGGGAGACAGGTTCGAGCAGTACTTC.

The rearrangement joins TRBV19 to TRBJ1-5; tentatively, D is TRBD1 (5 bases). CDR1 and CDR2 from the germline V gene are LNHDA and SQIVND (reference sequence). This CDR3 comprises 16 residues. With 7 bases removed from V and 0 bases from J, the gap between germline ends came to 16 bases. The CDR3 bases are TGTGCCAGTAACCCGACAGCAGTTTATAGCAATCAGCCCCAGCATTTT. This encodes CASNPTAVYSNQPQHF.